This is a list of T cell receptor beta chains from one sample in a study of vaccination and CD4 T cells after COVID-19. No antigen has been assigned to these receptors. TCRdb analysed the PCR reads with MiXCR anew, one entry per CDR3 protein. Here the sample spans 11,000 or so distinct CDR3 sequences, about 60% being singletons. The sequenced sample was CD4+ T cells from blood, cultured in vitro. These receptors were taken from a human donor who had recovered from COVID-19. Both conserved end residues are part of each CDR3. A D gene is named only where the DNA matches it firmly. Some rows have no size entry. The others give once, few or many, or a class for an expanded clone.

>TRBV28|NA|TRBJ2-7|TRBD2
TGTGCCAGCAGTTATCCTAGCGGGGGCTACGAGCAGTACTTC
CASSYPSGGYEQYF
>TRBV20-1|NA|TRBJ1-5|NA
TGCAGTGCTAGAGATTTGAGGGGTGGGCAGCCCCAGCATTTT
CSARDLRGGQPQHF
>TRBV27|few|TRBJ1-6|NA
TGTGCCAGCAGTCACAGGGATGCGTCACCCCTCCACTTT
CASSHRDASPLHF
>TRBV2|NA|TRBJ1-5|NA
TGTGCCAGCAGTGAGGGGGTCTGGGCGGCGCCCCAGCATTTT
CASSEGVWAAPQHF
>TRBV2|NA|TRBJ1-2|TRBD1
TGTGCCAGCAGTGAACCCGGGACAGTCATCTATGGCTACACCTTC
CASSEPGTVIYGYTF
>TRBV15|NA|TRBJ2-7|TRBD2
TGTGCCACCAGCGCCGGACTAGCGGAGGCCTACGAGCAGTACTTC
CATSAGLAEAYEQYF
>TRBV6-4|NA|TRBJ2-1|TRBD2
TGTGCCAGCAGTGTGAGTAGCGGGGACTACAATGAGCAGTTCTTC
CASSVSSGDYNEQFF
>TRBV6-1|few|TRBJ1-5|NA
TGTGCCAGCAGACGGGGGATGGGGCAGCCCCAGCATTTT
CASRRGMGQPQHF
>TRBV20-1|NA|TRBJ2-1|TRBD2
TGCAGTGCTAGAGAGGGGGGACTAGCGGGGAATTGGCAGTTCTTC
CSAREGGLAGNWQFF
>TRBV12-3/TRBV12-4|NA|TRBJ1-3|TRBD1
TGTGCCAGCAGTCGACAGGGGAGCTCTGGAAACACCATATATTTT
CASSRQGSSGNTIYF